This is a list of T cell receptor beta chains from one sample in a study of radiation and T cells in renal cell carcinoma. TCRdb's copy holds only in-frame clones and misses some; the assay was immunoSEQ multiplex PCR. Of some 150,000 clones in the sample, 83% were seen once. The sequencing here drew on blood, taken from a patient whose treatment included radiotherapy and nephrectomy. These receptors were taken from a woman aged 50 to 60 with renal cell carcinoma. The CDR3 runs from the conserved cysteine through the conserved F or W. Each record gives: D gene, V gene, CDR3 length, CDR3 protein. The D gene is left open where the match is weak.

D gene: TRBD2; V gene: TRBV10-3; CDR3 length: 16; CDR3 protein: CAISEGGSGSSDTQYF
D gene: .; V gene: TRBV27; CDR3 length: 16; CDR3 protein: CASSFSHEGMGEKLFF
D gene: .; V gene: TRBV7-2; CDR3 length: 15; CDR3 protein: CASSLTVDLSQPQHF
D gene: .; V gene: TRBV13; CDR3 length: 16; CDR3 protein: CASSLDRDMASYEQYF
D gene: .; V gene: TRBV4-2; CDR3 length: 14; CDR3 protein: CASSRRGGEHGYTF
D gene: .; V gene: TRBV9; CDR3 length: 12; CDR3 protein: CASSVSDTEQYF
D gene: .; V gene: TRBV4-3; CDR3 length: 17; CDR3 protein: CASSHGAQAGRPYEQYF
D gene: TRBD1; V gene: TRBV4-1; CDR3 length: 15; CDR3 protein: CASSQGTGARETQYF
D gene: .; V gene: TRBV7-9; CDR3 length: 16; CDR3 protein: CASSLGDSLSRGEQYF
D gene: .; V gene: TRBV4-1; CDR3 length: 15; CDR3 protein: CASSQALGAGDTQYF
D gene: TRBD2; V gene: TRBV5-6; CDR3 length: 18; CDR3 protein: CASSPLSRPAGPLREQFF
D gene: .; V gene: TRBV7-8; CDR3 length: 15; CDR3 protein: CASSPHYQGTDTQYF
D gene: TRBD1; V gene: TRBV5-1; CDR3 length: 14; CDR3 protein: CASSLDRGGEKLFF
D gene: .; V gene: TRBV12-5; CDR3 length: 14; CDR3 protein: CASGPDSTYNEQFF
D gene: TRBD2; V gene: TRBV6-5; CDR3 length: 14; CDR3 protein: CASRELAGVGEQFF
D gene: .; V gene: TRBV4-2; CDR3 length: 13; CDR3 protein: CASRSQLGVGAFF
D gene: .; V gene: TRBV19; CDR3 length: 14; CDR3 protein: CASSIVIGPARAFF
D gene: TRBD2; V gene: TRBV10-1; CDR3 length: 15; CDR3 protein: CASSRTSGEYNEQFF
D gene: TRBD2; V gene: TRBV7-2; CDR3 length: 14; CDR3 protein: CASSLAGGPYEQYF
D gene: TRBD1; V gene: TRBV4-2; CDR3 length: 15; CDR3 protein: CASSPGQGLSNEQFF
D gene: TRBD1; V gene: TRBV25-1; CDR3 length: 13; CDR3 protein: CASTAGGTPEAFF
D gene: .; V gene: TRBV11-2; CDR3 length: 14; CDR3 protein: CASSLGLSGYEQYF
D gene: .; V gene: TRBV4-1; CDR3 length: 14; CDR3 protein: CASSQTPRAAEQFF
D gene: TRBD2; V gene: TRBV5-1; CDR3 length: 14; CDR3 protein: CASSRSGSPYEQYF
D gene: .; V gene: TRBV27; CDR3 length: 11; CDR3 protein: CATRLGTEAFF
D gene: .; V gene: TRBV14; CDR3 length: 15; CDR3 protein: CASSLGGRIVNEQFF
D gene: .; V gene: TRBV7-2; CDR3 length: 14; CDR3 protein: CASSLRPENTEAFF
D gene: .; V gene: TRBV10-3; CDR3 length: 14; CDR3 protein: CAISEGEVNTEAFF
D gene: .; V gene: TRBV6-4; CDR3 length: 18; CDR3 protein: CASSEVMVRGIVPDTQYF
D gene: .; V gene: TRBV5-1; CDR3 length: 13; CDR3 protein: CARLTSGWETQYF
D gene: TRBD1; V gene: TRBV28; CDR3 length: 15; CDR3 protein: CASRGPGQGAGEQYF
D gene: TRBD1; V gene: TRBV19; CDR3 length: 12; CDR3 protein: CATGGEGTEAFF
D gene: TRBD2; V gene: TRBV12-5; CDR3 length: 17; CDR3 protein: CASGLADRLAGGYEQFF
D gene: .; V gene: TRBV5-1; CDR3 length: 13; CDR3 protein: CASSFGGGYEQYF